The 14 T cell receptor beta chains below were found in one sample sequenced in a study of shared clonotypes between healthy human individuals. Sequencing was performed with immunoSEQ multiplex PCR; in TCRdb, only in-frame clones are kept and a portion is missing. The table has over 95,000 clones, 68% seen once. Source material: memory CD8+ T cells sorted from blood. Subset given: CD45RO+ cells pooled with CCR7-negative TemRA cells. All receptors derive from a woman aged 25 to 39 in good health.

CDR3 region: CASSQRTGFYEQYF. In DNA, the CDR3 is TGTGCCAGCAGCCAACGGACGGGATTCTACGAGCAGTACTTC. The rearrangement uses TRBV27 and TRBJ2-7, with a possible D match to TRBD2 (5 bases). Germline V lookup: CDR1 MNHEY, CDR2 SMNVEV (reference sequence). V lost 6 bases and J lost 3, with 15 bases in between. The CDR3 extends over 14 amino acids.

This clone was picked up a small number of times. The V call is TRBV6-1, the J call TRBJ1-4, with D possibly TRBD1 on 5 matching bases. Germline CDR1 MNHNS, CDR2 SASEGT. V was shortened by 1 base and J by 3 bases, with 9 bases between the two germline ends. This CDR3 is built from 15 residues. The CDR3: CASSEGGTANEKLFF. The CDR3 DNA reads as TGTGCCAGCAGTGAAGGTGGGACGGCTAATGAAAAACTGTTTTTT.

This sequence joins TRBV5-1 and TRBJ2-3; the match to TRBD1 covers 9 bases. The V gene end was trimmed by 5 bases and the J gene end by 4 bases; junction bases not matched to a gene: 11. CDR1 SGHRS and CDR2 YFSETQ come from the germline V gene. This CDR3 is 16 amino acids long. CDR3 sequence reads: CASSGGGWTGADTQYF. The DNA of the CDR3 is TGCGCCAGCAGTGGAGGGGGCTGGACAGGGGCAGATACGCAGTATTTT.

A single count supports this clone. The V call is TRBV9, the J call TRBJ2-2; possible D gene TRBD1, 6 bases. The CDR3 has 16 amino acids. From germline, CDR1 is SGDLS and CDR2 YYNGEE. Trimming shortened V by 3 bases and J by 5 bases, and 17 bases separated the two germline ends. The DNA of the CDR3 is TGTGCCAGCAGCGCCCGGGACACAAGGGTTACCGGGGAGCTGTTTTTT. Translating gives CASSARDTRVTGELFF.

DNA of the CDR3: TGTGCCAGCAGCTTGGAAGCCGGGGAGCTGTTTTTT. Residues: CASSLEAGELFF. J is TRBJ2-2 and V is TRBV5-4; D is ambiguous. The CDR3 runs 12 residues. Germline lookup yields CDR1 SGHNT and CDR2 YYREEE (reference sequence). V lost 0 bases and J lost 6, with 3 bases in between.

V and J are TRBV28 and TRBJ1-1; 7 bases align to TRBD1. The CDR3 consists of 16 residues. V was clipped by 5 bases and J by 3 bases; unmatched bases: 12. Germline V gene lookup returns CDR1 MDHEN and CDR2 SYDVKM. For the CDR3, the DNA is TGTGCCAGCAGTCATTTTTGGGACAGTTGGCACACTGAAGCTTTCTTT. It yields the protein CASSHFWDSWHTEAFF.

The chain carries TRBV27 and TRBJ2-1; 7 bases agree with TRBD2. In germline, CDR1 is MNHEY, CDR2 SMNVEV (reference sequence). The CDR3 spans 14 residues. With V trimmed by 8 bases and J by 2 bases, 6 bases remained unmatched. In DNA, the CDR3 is TGTGCCAGCGCCACGGGAGGAACCTACAATGAGCAGTTCTTC. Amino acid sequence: CASATGGTYNEQFF.

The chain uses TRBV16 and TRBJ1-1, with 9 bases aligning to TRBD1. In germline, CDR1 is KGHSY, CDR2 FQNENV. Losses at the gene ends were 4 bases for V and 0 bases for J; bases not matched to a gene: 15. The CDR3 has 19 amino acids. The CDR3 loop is CASSPTTRQGGLMNTEAFF. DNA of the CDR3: TGTGCCAGCAGCCCAACAACCCGACAGGGGGGCCTCATGAACACTGAAGCTTTCTTT.

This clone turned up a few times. CDR3 amino acids: CASSRDNEAFF. The CDR3 nucleotides are TGTGCCAGCAGCAGGGACAATGAAGCTTTCTTT. The rearrangement joins TRBV7-9 to TRBJ1-1, with a weak D call TRBD1 (6 bases). Looked up from germline, CDR1 is SEHNR and CDR2 is FQNEAQ (reference sequence). This CDR3 contains 11 residues. Trimming took off 5 bases at V and 7 bases at J, with 8 bases between the two ends.

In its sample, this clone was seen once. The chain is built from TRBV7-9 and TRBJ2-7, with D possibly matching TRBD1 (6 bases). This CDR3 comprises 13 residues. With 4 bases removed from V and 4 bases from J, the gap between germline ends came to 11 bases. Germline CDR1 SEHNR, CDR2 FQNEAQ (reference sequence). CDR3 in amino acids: CASSSWTAYEQYF. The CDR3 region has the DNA TGTGCCAGCAGCTCGTGGACAGCTTACGAGCAGTACTTC. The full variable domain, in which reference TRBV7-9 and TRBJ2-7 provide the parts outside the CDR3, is DTGVSQNPRHKITKRGQNVTFRCDPISEHNRLYWYRQTLGQGPEFLTYFQNEAQLEKSRLLSDRFSAERPKGSFSTLEIQRTEQGDSAMYLCASSSWTAYEQYFGPGTRLTVT.

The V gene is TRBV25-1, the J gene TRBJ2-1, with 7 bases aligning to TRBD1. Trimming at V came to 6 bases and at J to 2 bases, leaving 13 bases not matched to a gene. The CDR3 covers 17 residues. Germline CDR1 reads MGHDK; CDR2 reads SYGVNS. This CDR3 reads CASSATARQGAYNEQFF. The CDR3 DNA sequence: TGTGCCAGCAGCGCAACTGCCCGACAGGGCGCCTACAATGAGCAGTTCTTC.

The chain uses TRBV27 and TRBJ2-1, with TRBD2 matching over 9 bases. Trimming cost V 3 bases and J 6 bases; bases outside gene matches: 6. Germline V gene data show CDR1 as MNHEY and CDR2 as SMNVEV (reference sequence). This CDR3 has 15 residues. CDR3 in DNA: TGTGCCAGCAGTTTGGCACTAGCGGGCGTCAATGAGCAGTTCTTC. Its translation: CASSLALAGVNEQFF.

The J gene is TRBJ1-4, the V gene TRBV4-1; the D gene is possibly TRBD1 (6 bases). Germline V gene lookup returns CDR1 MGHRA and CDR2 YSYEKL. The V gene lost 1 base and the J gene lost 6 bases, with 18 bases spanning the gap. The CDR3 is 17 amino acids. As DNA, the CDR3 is TGCGCCAGCAGCCAAGGCATTCAGGGGAGGGCTGATGAAAAACTGTTTTTT. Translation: CASSQGIQGRADEKLFF.

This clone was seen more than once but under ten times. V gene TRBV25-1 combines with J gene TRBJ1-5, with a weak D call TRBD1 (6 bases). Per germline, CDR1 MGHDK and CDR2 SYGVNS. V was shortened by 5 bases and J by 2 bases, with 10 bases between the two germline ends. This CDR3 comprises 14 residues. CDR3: CASSTGSGNQPQHF. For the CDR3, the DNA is TGTGCCAGCAGTACAGGGTCGGGCAATCAGCCCCAGCATTTT.